One sample yielded the 32 T cell receptor beta chains listed below, sequenced in a study of T cell responses to AZD1222 COVID-19 vaccine. Assay: immunoSEQ multiplex PCR; the TCRdb copy retains only in-frame clones and omits some. The data contain around 140,000 clones, more than 80% of them singletons. Sequences were derived from peripheral blood, sampled on day 0 of AZD1222 vaccination. The receptors were sampled from an adult in good health.

The genes are TRBV11-2 and TRBJ2-2; the D gene is possibly TRBD2 (7 bases). This CDR3 region has 17 residues. Trimming pared 3 bases from V and 0 bases from J, leaving 14 bases between. Germline assignment: CDR1 SGHAT and CDR2 FQNNGV. The CDR3 loop is CASSLGGLTANTGELFF. Written as DNA, the CDR3 is TGTGCCAGCAGCTTGGGGGGGCTCACCGCGAACACCGGGGAGCTGTTTTTT.

The chain carries TRBV5-8 and TRBJ2-2; D remains ambiguous. The CDR3 extends over 12 amino acids. CDR1 and CDR2 (germline): SGHTS, YDEGEE. V gave up 2 bases and J gave up 7 bases, with 6 bases separating them. The CDR3 nucleotides read TGTGCCAGCAGCTTAGGGATCGGGGAGCTGTTTTTT. Translated, it gives CASSLGIGELFF.

DNA of the CDR3: TGTGCCACCGGGGGGGGCCTTAGGGGAGGCTACACCTTC. Residues: CATGGGLRGGYTF. V gene TRBV10-3 combines with J gene TRBJ1-2, with D possibly TRBD1 on 6 matching bases. V lost 10 bases and J 8 bases, leaving 20 bases between the germline ends. Germline CDR1 reads ENHRY; CDR2 reads SYGVKD. This CDR3 region has 13 residues.

This clone was counted a few times. For the CDR3, the DNA is TGTGCCAGCAGCTGGGGACCGACAGCGGGATCCCTCACAGATACGCAGTATTTT. It codes for CASSWGPTAGSLTDTQYF. The chain is built from TRBV11-2 and TRBJ2-3; TRBD2 matches 7 bases. V shed 4 bases, J shed 2 bases, and the junction held 15 bases outside the gene matches. This CDR3 region has 18 residues. Germline V gene data show CDR1 as SGHAT and CDR2 as FQNNGV.

The rearrangement links TRBV6-2 or TRBV6-3 to TRBJ1-5; 7 bases are a match to TRBD1. Germline V gene data show CDR1 as MNHEY and CDR2 as SVGEGT. V gave up 5 bases and J gave up 4 bases; unmatched junction bases: 5. The CDR3 contains 14 residues. DNA for the CDR3: TGTGCCAGCAGTAGACAGGGTGGGAATCAGCCCCAGCATTTT. Its protein product is CASSRQGGNQPQHF.

The chain employs TRBV20-1 and TRBJ2-3, with D unresolved. The CDR3 extends over 11 amino acids. The germline V gene encodes CDR1 DFQATT and CDR2 SNEGSKA (reference sequence). Deletions cut 4 bases from V and 5 bases from J, with 7 bases between. The CDR3 DNA follows: TGCAGTGCTATCCACCTAGATACGCAGTATTTT. It is translated as CSAIHLDTQYF.

The chain's CDR3 is CASSQEGGSNQPQHF. CDR3 in DNA: TGCGCCAGCAGCCAAGAGGGAGGGAGCAATCAGCCCCAGCATTTT. This chain links TRBV4-3 with TRBJ1-5; unclear D gene. The germline V gene has CDR1 LGHNA and CDR2 YSLEER. With 0 bases removed from V and 1 base from J, the gap between germline ends came to 7 bases. The CDR3 spans 15 residues.

J is TRBJ1-6 and V is TRBV5-6; unclear D gene. Looked up from germline, CDR1 is SGHDT and CDR2 is YYEEEE. The CDR3 is 13 amino acids. V lost 2 bases and J 7 bases, leaving 7 bases between the germline ends. The CDR3 protein is CASSFSSNSPLHF. The CDR3 DNA reads as TGTGCCAGCAGCTTTTCGTCGAATTCACCCCTCCACTTT.

V and J are TRBV28 and TRBJ1-5; 7 bases are a match to TRBD1. The CDR3 contains 15 residues. Germline V gene lookup returns CDR1 MDHEN and CDR2 SYDVKM. Trimming removed 9 bases from V and 3 bases from J; junction bases left unmatched: 11. The CDR3 DNA is TGTGCCAGTACTCCAGGGGGGGGGCTCAATCAGCCCCAGCATTTT. Protein: CASTPGGGLNQPQHF.

J is TRBJ1-5 and V is TRBV6-2 or TRBV6-3; D is undetermined. Looked up from germline, CDR1 is MNHEY and CDR2 is SVGEGT. The CDR3 length is 13 residues. Deletions cut 2 bases from V and 10 bases from J, with 12 bases between. The CDR3, as DNA: TGTGCCAGCAGTTACGGAGGGCTCAAACCCCAGCATTTT. It encodes CASSYGGLKPQHF.

The chain uses TRBV24-1 and TRBJ1-4, with TRBD1 matching 11 bases. The CDR3 totals 15 residues. V lost 4 bases, J lost 7 bases, and 4 bases stayed unmatched. Germline V gives CDR1 KGHDR, CDR2 SFDVKD. This chain's CDR3 is CATSDPGTGGEKLFF. CDR3 coding DNA: TGTGCCACCAGTGACCCCGGGACAGGGGGTGAAAAACTGTTTTTT.

The V gene is TRBV4-3, the J gene TRBJ2-7, with TRBD2 identical over 10 bases. CDR1 and CDR2 from the germline V gene are LGHNA and YSLEER. This CDR3 spans 18 amino acids. J was trimmed by 2 bases and V by 1 base; bases with no gene match: 11. The DNA of the CDR3 is TGCGCCAGCAGCCAAGGGTTGAGCCTAGCGGGAGCCCCCTACGAGCAGTACTTC. This encodes CASSQGLSLAGAPYEQYF.

V is TRBV7-9 and J is TRBJ2-5; D gene unclear. The CDR3 has 15 amino acids. V was pared by 4 bases and J by 2 bases, with 14 bases between. Germline V CDR1 and CDR2: SEHNR, FQNEAQ (reference sequence). This CDR3 is CASSWLGSVQETQYF. CDR3 DNA: TGTGCCAGCAGCTGGCTTGGTAGTGTTCAAGAGACCCAGTACTTC. Filled out from reference TRBV7-9 and TRBJ2-5, the complete variable domain reads DTGVSQNPRHKITKRGQNVTFRCDPISEHNRLYWYRQTLGQGPEFLTYFQNEAQLEKSRLLSDRFSAERPKGSFSTLEIQRTEQGDSAMYLCASSWLGSVQETQYFGPGTRLLVL.

The chain couples TRBV28 to TRBJ1-1, with a possible D match to TRBD1 (5 bases). V gave up 2 bases and J gave up 1 base, with 11 bases separating them. The CDR3 is 15 residues long. From germline, CDR1 is MDHEN and CDR2 SYDVKM. The CDR3 is CASSLHGGGNTEAFF. Here the CDR3 DNA reads TGTGCCAGCAGTTTACACGGGGGTGGGAACACTGAAGCTTTCTTT.

The chain links TRBV10-3 to TRBJ2-1; 15 nucleotides agree with TRBD2. V lost 5 bases and J lost 8; bases outside the gene matches: 10. This CDR3 spans 17 amino acids. Germline V gene sequence: CDR1 ENHRY, CDR2 SYGVKD. The CDR3 DNA reads as TGTGCCATCAGTCTAAAGGGACTAGCGGGGGGAACCGATGAGCAGTTCTTC. Translating gives CAISLKGLAGGTDEQFF.

As DNA, the CDR3 is TGTGCCAGCAGTTACGATGGTCCGGGAGGGAATGAAAAACTGTTTTTT. Its protein is CASSYDGPGGNEKLFF. V usage is TRBV6-5 and J usage is TRBJ1-4; no clear D gene. CDR3 length: 16 residues. The germline CDR1 and CDR2 sequences are MNHEY and SVGAGI. Trimming cost V 2 bases and J 5 bases, with 15 bases left between them.

With respect to this clone: In the same sample, other DNA sequences code for this CDR3. This chain links TRBV5-1 with TRBJ2-7; D ambiguous. V was trimmed by 3 bases and J by 3 bases, leaving 4 bases between them. The germline gives CDR1 SGHRS, CDR2 YFSETQ. CDR3 length equals 11 residues. Written as DNA, the CDR3 is TGCGCCAGCAGCTCCAACTACGAGCAGTACTTC. Amino acids: CASSSNYEQYF. Together with reference TRBV5-1 and TRBJ2-7, the CDR3 gives the full variable domain: KAGVTQTPRYLIKTRGQQVTLSCSPISGHRSVSWYQQTPGQGLQFLFEYFSETQRNKGNFPGRFSGRQFSNSRSEMNVSTLELGDSALYLCASSSNYEQYFGPGTRLTVT.

The chain recombines TRBV7-2 with TRBJ2-2; D unclear. V shed 3 bases and J shed 4 bases, with 12 bases lying between them. The CDR3 is made up of 15 amino acids. Germline CDR1 reads SGHTA; CDR2 reads FQGNSA. The CDR3 loop is CASSFTAGPTGELFF. The CDR3 DNA sequence: TGTGCCAGCAGCTTCACGGCAGGACCCACCGGGGAGCTGTTTTTT.

The V call is TRBV2, the J call TRBJ2-7; D gene uncertain. CDR1 is SNHLY and CDR2 is FYNNEI in the germline V gene. The CDR3 consists of 11 residues. Trimming left V 4 bases short and J 1 base short, with 2 bases between. CDR3 DNA sequence: TGTGCCAGCAGTGGTTCCTACGAGCAGTACTTC. This encodes CASSGSYEQYF. Drawing the rest from reference TRBV2 and TRBJ2-7, the complete variable domain is EPEVTQTPSHQVTQMGQEVILRCVPISNHLYFYWYRQILGQKVEFLVSFYNNEISEKSEIFDDQFSVERPDGSNFTLKIRSTKLEDSAMYFCASSGSYEQYFGPGTRLTVT.

The CDR3 region is CASRSGAGGSDTQYF. In DNA form, the CDR3 reads TGTGCCAGCAGATCAGGAGCGGGGGGGTCAGATACGCAGTATTTT. The chain is built from TRBV7-6 and TRBJ2-3; 10 bases agree with TRBD2. The CDR3 has 15 amino acids. The germline gives CDR1 SGHVS, CDR2 FNYEAQ. J lost 4 bases, V lost 6 bases, and 7 bases had no gene match.

The chain carries TRBV27 and TRBJ1-5, with 9 bases identical to TRBD1. The trim removed 5 bases at V and 5 bases at J, leaving 7 bases unmatched. CDR3 length: 15 residues. Germline V gene sequence: CDR1 MNHEY, CDR2 SMNVEV (reference sequence). This chain's CDR3 is CASSADRGGYQPQHF. DNA for the CDR3: TGTGCCAGCAGTGCGGACAGGGGTGGGTATCAGCCCCAGCATTTT.

The count of this clone is one. J is TRBJ2-2 and V is TRBV5-5, with 8 bases that match TRBD1. CDR3 length: 17 residues. Germline V gives CDR1 SGHKS, CDR2 YYEKEE (reference sequence). The J segment lost 0 bases and the V segment lost 4 bases, leaving 8 bases of the junction unmatched. In nucleotides, the CDR3 is TGTGCCAGCAGCCCCCAACAGGGGGTACCGAACACCGGGGAGCTGTTTTTT. This encodes CASSPQQGVPNTGELFF.

V usage is TRBV28 and J usage is TRBJ2-1; TRBD2 matches 8 bases. The J segment lost 10 bases and the V segment lost 6 bases, leaving 8 bases of the junction unmatched. The V gene's germline CDR1 is MDHEN and CDR2 SYDVKM. The CDR3 consists of 13 residues. The CDR3 sequence: CASRLPGLVEQFF. The CDR3 DNA reads as TGTGCCAGCAGACTCCCGGGACTAGTAGAGCAGTTCTTC.

This chain links TRBV6-2 or TRBV6-3 with TRBJ2-5; TRBD1 matches 11 bases. CDR1 is MNHEY, CDR2 SVGEGT, per germline. This CDR3 has 15 residues. Trimming at V came to 4 bases and at J to 6 bases, leaving 7 bases not matched to a gene. CDR3 loop: CASSWGTGGTKTQYF. The CDR3 DNA is TGTGCCAGCAGTTGGGGGACAGGGGGAACGAAGACCCAGTACTTC.

J is TRBJ2-1 and V is TRBV3-1 (or the pseudogene TRBV3-2); maybe TRBD2 (7 bases). Looked up from germline, CDR1 is LGHDT and CDR2 is YNNKEL (reference sequence). The CDR3 covers 15 residues. Trimming took off 4 bases at V and 2 bases at J, with 12 bases between the two ends. The CDR3 spells CASSLWEGAYNEQFF. In DNA, the CDR3 is TGTGCCAGCAGCCTATGGGAGGGGGCCTACAATGAGCAGTTCTTC.

Only one count was recorded for this clone. The chain has TRBV2 and TRBJ1-5; D is ambiguous. There are 15 residues in the CDR3. The V end lost 6 bases, the J end lost 4 bases, and 16 bases lay between the germline ends. The germline CDR1 and CDR2 sequences are SNHLY and FYNNEI. The CDR3, as DNA: TGTGCCAGCAGGGCGGCGTTCGTCGGGAATCAGCCCCAGCATTTT. Its translation is CASRAAFVGNQPQHF.

The genes are TRBV5-1 and TRBJ1-5; tentative D call: TRBD1 (5 bases). The CDR3 contains 15 residues. Germline CDR1 reads SGHRS; CDR2 reads YFSETQ. The V end lost 0 bases, the J end lost 2 bases, and 9 bases lay between the germline ends. CDR3: CASSLEGQGNQPQHF. In nucleotides, the CDR3 is TGCGCCAGCAGCTTGGAGGGGCAGGGCAATCAGCCCCAGCATTTT.

This sequence joins TRBV7-9 and TRBJ1-4; tentatively, D is TRBD1 (5 bases). Germline V gene sequence: CDR1 SEHNR, CDR2 FQNEAQ (reference sequence). This CDR3 has 15 residues. Trimming took 0 bases from V and 3 from J, leaving 8 bases between them. The CDR3 protein is CASSLAMTANEKLFF. In DNA form, the CDR3 reads TGTGCCAGCAGCTTAGCGATGACAGCTAATGAAAAACTGTTTTTT. The variable domain in full, completed from reference TRBV7-9 and TRBJ1-4, reads DTGVSQNPRHKITKRGQNVTFRCDPISEHNRLYWYRQTLGQGPEFLTYFQNEAQLEKSRLLSDRFSAERPKGSFSTLEIQRTEQGDSAMYLCASSLAMTANEKLFFGSGTQLSVL.

The rearrangement links TRBV11-2 to TRBJ2-1; a possible D gene is TRBD2 (5 bases). The V end lost 3 bases, the J end lost 5 bases, and 11 bases lay between the germline ends. Germline V CDR1 and CDR2: SGHAT, FQNNGV. The CDR3 contains 14 residues. The CDR3 bases are TGTGCCAGCAGCTTGTTCGGGGTCAACAATGAGCAGTTCTTC. This gives the protein CASSLFGVNNEQFF. The complete variable domain, with remaining parts taken from reference TRBV11-2 and TRBJ2-1, reads EAGVAQSPRYKIIEKRQSVAFWCNPISGHATLYWYQQILGQGPKLLIQFQNNGVVDDSQLPKDRFSAERLKGVDSTLKIQPAKLEDSAVYLCASSLFGVNNEQFFGPGTRLTVL.

This clone was picked up a small number of times. Here the CDR3 DNA reads TGTGCCAGCAGCAGTCCATCTAGCGGGGGCTACTACAATGAGCAGTTCTTC. It yields the protein CASSSPSSGGYYNEQFF. The rearrangement uses TRBV9 and TRBJ2-1, with 10 bases fitting TRBD2. CDR1 is SGDLS, CDR2 YYNGEE, per germline. The CDR3 consists of 17 residues. V shed 4 bases and J 3 bases; nucleotides not matched to a gene: 10.

The rearrangement uses TRBV11-3 and TRBJ2-2; 8 bases agree with TRBD1. V was pared by 5 bases and J by 7 bases, with 6 bases of the junction left unmatched. Germline values: CDR1 SGHNT, CDR2 YENEEA. The CDR3 loop spans 14 amino acids. The DNA of the CDR3 is TGTGCCAGCAGCCAGGACAGGGAGGTCGGGGAGCTGTTTTTT. Encoded protein: CASSQDREVGELFF.

V usage is TRBV4-2 and J usage is TRBJ1-2; 8 nucleotides line up with TRBD1. Per the germline V gene, CDR1 is LGHNA and CDR2 is YNFKEQ. CDR3 size: 12 residues. Trimming took 6 bases from V and 7 from J; bases not matched to a gene: 4. The CDR3 DNA is TGTGCCAGCAGAGCAGGGGGCGGTGGCTACACCTTC. Its protein is CASRAGGGGYTF.